Following are 24 T cell receptor beta chains from one sample sequenced in a study of kidney transplant recipient with SARS-CoV-2 infection. Each CDR3 protein is one row after TCRdb ran MiXCR on the reads. The table lists approximately 240,000 distinct CDR3 sequences, about 30% of them singletons. The material sequenced was a blood sample, taken at baseline and on roughly day 110 from a kidney transplant recipient. These receptors originate from a male patient aged 30 to 40 who had COVID-19 and was a kidney transplant recipient. Certain T cells may be donor cells from the graft.

Comment on this clonotype: Just one base apart from a much larger clone, this may be a read error. The chain combines TRBV5-4 with TRBJ2-2, with TRBD1 identical over 7 bases. This CDR3 has 16 residues. Germline V CDR1 and CDR2: SGHNT, YYREEE (reference sequence). CDR3 protein: CASNLKSRGSTGELFF. The CDR3 coding sequence is TGTGCCAGCAACTTGAAAAGCAGGGGGTCGACCGGGGAGCTGTTTTTT. Based on the CDR3 plus reference TRBV5-4 and TRBJ2-2, the full variable domain is ETGVTQSPTHLIKTRGQQVTLRCSSQSGHNTVSWYQQALGQGPQFIFQYYREEENGRGNFPPRFSGLQFPNYSSELNVNALELDDSALYLCASNLKSRGSTGELFFGEGSRLTVL.

In the case of this clonotype: One base away lies a much larger clone, so this may be a sequencing read error. The rearrangement joins TRBV5-4 to TRBJ1-2; tentatively, D is TRBD1 (6 bases). The V gene's germline CDR1 is SGHNT and CDR2 YYREEE (reference sequence). V lost 0 bases and J lost 7, with 10 bases in between. The length of the CDR3 is 13 residues. The CDR3 region is CASSLVQGSGYTF. CDR3 nucleotides: TGTGCCAGCAGCTTGGTTCAGGGGAGTGGCTACACCTTC.

About this clonotype itself: A much larger clone sits a single nucleotide away, making a read error possible. The chain joins TRBV6-2 or TRBV6-3 to TRBJ1-2, with D unclear. CDR1 and CDR2 (germline): MNHEY, SVGEGT. This CDR3 is 17 amino acids long. The V and J ends lost 5 bases and 4 bases respectively, with 23 bases between them. CDR3 sequence: CASSTCACIGKTYGYTF. CDR3 in DNA: TGTGCCAGCAGTACCTGCGCCTGCATCGGAAAGACCTATGGCTACACCTTC.

Comment on this clonotype: Possible read error: a much larger clone is one base away. This chain uses TRBV30 with TRBJ1-2, with D uncertain. The CDR3 spans 16 residues. Germline assignment: CDR1 GTSNPN and CDR2 SVGIG (reference sequence). CDR3 DNA sequence: TGTGCCTGGGCTGAGGTGCGTTATAGAAAGACCTATGGCTGCACCTTC. It translates to CAWAEVRYRKTYGCTF.

In its sample, this clonotype was seen a few times. The chain links TRBV20-1 to TRBJ2-1; D may be TRBD2 (5 bases). Trimming removed 3 bases at V and 4 bases at J, with 13 bases between. The germline CDR1 and CDR2 sequences are DFQATT and SNEGSKA (reference sequence). The CDR3 extends over 14 amino acids. CDR3: CSASADWVYNEQFF. The CDR3 DNA sequence: TGCAGTGCTAGTGCGGACTGGGTTTACAATGAGCAGTTCTTC.

This clonotype was seen many times. This chain connects TRBV27 to TRBJ2-7, with D tentatively TRBD2 (5 bases). Germline loops: CDR1 MNHEY, CDR2 SMNVEV (reference sequence). V was trimmed by 7 bases and J by 3 bases, leaving 13 bases between them. The CDR3 sequence is 13 residues long. CDR3 amino acids: CASMGGSIYEQYF. DNA of the CDR3: TGTGCCAGCATGGGTGGGAGTATCTACGAGCAGTACTTC.

Ten or more counts support this clonotype. This chain links TRBV5-1 with TRBJ1-1, with 11 bases that match TRBD1. Germline-derived CDR1 and CDR2 are SGHRS and YFSETQ. The V gene end was trimmed by 3 bases and the J gene end by 4 bases; junction bases not matched to a gene: 5. The CDR3 runs to 15 residues. Here the CDR3 DNA reads TGCGCCAGCAGCTCCCAGGGGACAGGGGGCACTGAAGCTTTCTTT. Protein product: CASSSQGTGGTEAFF.

Many counts were recorded for this clonotype. The chain uses TRBV25-1 and TRBJ2-1, with 11 bases aligning to TRBD2. Trimming at V came to 6 bases and at J to 5 bases, leaving 15 bases not matched to a gene. The germline CDR1 and CDR2 sequences are MGHDK and SYGVNS. CDR3 length: 18 amino acids. CDR3 protein: CASRRLAGPESVHNEQFF. The CDR3 coding sequence is TGTGCCAGCAGGCGACTAGCGGGACCAGAATCGGTCCACAATGAGCAGTTCTTC.

To note about this clonotype: Possible read error: a much larger clone is one base away. The CDR3 DNA sequence: TGCGCCAGCAGCTTGGATGGGGATTCACCCCTCCGCTTT. Amino acid sequence: CASSLDGDSPLRF. The chain joins TRBV5-1 to TRBJ1-6, with D unresolved. The length of the CDR3 is 13 residues. Germline-derived CDR1 and CDR2 are SGHRS and YFSETQ.

This clonotype was counted at least ten times. The chain recombines TRBV28 with TRBJ1-5; no firm D call. Germline V gives CDR1 MDHEN, CDR2 SYDVKM. The CDR3 runs to 12 residues. V lost 7 bases, J lost 2 bases, and 6 bases lay in between. The CDR3 coding sequence is TGTGCCAGCAACTCCGGCAATCAGCCCCAGCATTTT. Encoded protein: CASNSGNQPQHF. The full variable domain, rest sourced from reference TRBV28 and TRBJ1-5, is DVKVTQSSRYLVKRTGEKVFLECVQDMDHENMFWYRQDPGLGLRLIYFSYDVKMKEKGDIPEGYSVSREKKERFSLILESASTNQTSMYLCASNSGNQPQHFGDGTRLSIL.

This clonotype was seen many times. V and J are TRBV7-6 and TRBJ1-2; D ambiguous. V was clipped by 0 bases and J by 4 bases, with 9 bases between them. This CDR3 has 14 residues. Germline loops: CDR1 SGHVS, CDR2 FNYEAQ. The CDR3 protein is CASSLADGVYGYTF. The CDR3 coding sequence is TGTGCCAGCAGCTTAGCAGATGGGGTCTATGGCTACACCTTC. The full variable domain, with the rest looked up from reference TRBV7-6 and TRBJ1-2, is GAGVSQSPRYKVTKRGQDVALRCDPISGHVSLYWYRQALGQGPEFLTYFNYEAQQDKSGLPNDRFSAERPEGSISTLTIQRTEQRDSAMYRCASSLADGVYGYTFGSGTRLTVV.

This clonotype came up many times. The chain recombines TRBV3-1 with TRBJ1-2; D remains ambiguous. The germline CDR1 and CDR2 sequences are LGHDT and YNNKEL (reference sequence). Trimming stripped 4 bases from V and 4 bases from J, with 22 bases between. The CDR3 consists of 17 residues. CDR3 loop: CASSRGDTLRKTYGYTF. Written as DNA, the CDR3 is TGTGCCAGCAGCCGGGGTGACACCCTTCGAAAGACCTATGGCTACACCTTC.

This clonotype was picked up many times. The germline gene is not matched at one end of the junction; a read error may be the cause. The CDR3 DNA reads as TGCGCCAGCAGCCCCGGTGGGCAAGAGACCCAGTACTTC. This gives the protein CASSPGGQETQYF. V and J are TRBV7-9 and TRBJ2-5; D gene ambiguous. The germline V gene has CDR1 SEHNR and CDR2 FQNEAQ (reference sequence). CDR3 length equals 13 residues.

On this clonotype: This may stem from a read error, because a much larger clone lies one nucleotide away. The V call is TRBV7-9, the J call TRBJ1-2; no clear D. The CDR3 has 17 residues. Germline CDR1 SEHNR, CDR2 FQNEAQ (reference sequence). CDR3 sequence: CTSSARSYHGKTYGYTF. CDR3 nucleotide sequence: TGTACCAGCAGCGCCCGCTCATACCATGGAAAGACCTATGGCTACACCTTC.

Ten or more counts support this clonotype. This chain joins TRBV3-1 and TRBJ2-5; D remains ambiguous. Germline lookup yields CDR1 LGHDT and CDR2 YNNKEL (reference sequence). The CDR3 runs to 17 residues. V lost 5 bases to trimming and J lost 5 bases, with 24 bases between them. CDR3 nucleotides: TGTGCCAGCAGCAAAATAGTTCCCATTTCTTTCTCTGAGACCCAGTACTTC. It specifies CASSKIVPISFSETQYF.

On this clonotype itself: A much larger clone differs by one base, so this may be a read error. The V gene is TRBV27, the J gene TRBJ1-2; tentatively, D is TRBD1 (5 bases). This CDR3 is 13 amino acids long. The germline gives CDR1 MNHEY, CDR2 SMNVEV (reference sequence). With 4 bases removed from V and 6 bases from J, the gap between germline ends came to 12 bases. In DNA form, the CDR3 reads TGTGCCAGCAGTTCAGGGAACAACCATGGCTACACCTTC. This sequence encodes CASSSGNNHGYTF.

Here the CDR3 DNA reads TGCGCCAGCAGCTTGGCACTAGCGGGAGGGACAGATACGCAGTATTTT. The encoded protein is CASSLALAGGTDTQYF. V gene TRBV5-1 combines with J gene TRBJ2-3, with 13 bases that match TRBD2. The CDR3 covers 16 residues. J lost 3 bases, V lost 0 bases, and 1 base had no gene match. Germline V CDR1 and CDR2: SGHRS, YFSETQ. The full variable domain, its missing parts supplied by reference TRBV5-1 and TRBJ2-3, is KAGVTQTPRYLIKTRGQQVTLSCSPISGHRSVSWYQQTPGQGLQFLFEYFSETQRNKGNFPGRFSGRQFSNSRSEMNVSTLELGDSALYLCASSLALAGGTDTQYFGPGTRLTVL.

The chain employs TRBV11-2 and TRBJ1-6; 7 nucleotides align to TRBD1. CDR3 length: 14 residues. Trimming cost V 0 bases and J 11 bases; bases outside gene matches: 4. In germline, CDR1 is SGHAT, CDR2 FQNNGV. CDR3 DNA: TGTGCCAGCAGCTTAGAGGGGCAGGGGGCACCCCTCCACTTT. Encoded protein: CASSLEGQGAPLHF.

Concerning this clonotype itself: Just one base apart from a much larger clone, this may be a read error. The conserved closing phenylalanine or tryptophan is absent in this CDR3, likely reflecting a read error. The genes are TRBV4-3 and TRBJ2-7; maybe TRBD1 (6 bases). Germline V CDR1 and CDR2: LGHNA, YSLEER. The CDR3 runs to 16 residues. Trimming shortened V by 5 bases and J by 7 bases, and 24 bases separated the two germline ends. CDR3 sequence: CASSLGLGPGHLEQYL. The CDR3 nucleotides are TGCGCCAGCAGCTTGGGGCTGGGGCCGGGACACCTGGAGCAGTACTTA.

The gene calls are TRBV2 and TRBJ1-1, with TRBD1 matching 8 bases. Germline trimming cut 6 bases from V and 5 bases from J; bases unmatched to any gene: 5. This CDR3 spans 13 amino acids. In germline, CDR1 is SNHLY, CDR2 FYNNEI. The CDR3 loop reads CASRFDRGTEAFF. CDR3 DNA: TGTGCCAGCAGGTTTGACAGGGGTACTGAAGCTTTCTTT.

This clonotype was detected ten times or more. V and J are TRBV28 and TRBJ1-3; no definite D call. V lost 6 bases and J 4 bases, leaving 7 bases between the germline ends. This CDR3 region has 12 residues. CDR1 and CDR2 from the germline V gene are MDHEN and SYDVKM. CDR3 nucleotides: TGTGCCAGCAGGTCGAGGGGAAACACCATATATTTT. Translation: CASRSRGNTIYF.

This clonotype was counted many times. The chain carries TRBV20-1 and TRBJ1-5; the D gene is possibly TRBD1 (6 bases). Per the germline V gene, CDR1 is DFQATT and CDR2 is SNEGSKA (reference sequence). CDR3 length equals 16 residues. Trimming took 3 bases from V and 0 from J, leaving 15 bases between them. CDR3 region: CSARSLRQASNQPQHF. DNA for the CDR3: TGCAGTGCTAGGAGCCTTAGACAGGCTAGCAATCAGCCCCAGCATTTT.

This clonotype occurred many times. The chain has TRBV5-6 and TRBJ2-2; 8 nucleotides match TRBD1. Trimming took 0 bases from V and 7 from J; bases not matched to a gene: 8. The CDR3 covers 16 residues. Germline loops: CDR1 SGHDT, CDR2 YYEEEE. CDR3 in amino acids: CASSLGGRGLFGELFF. CDR3 DNA: TGTGCCAGCAGCTTGGGAGGCAGGGGGCTTTTCGGGGAGCTGTTTTTT.

This clonotype came up many times. The chain uses TRBV30 and TRBJ2-7, with a tentative D call TRBD2 (6 bases). Germline assignment: CDR1 GTSNPN and CDR2 SVGIG (reference sequence). This CDR3 has 12 residues. Trimming shortened V by 7 bases and J by 3 bases, and 13 bases separated the two germline ends. In nucleotides, the CDR3 is TGTGCCTCCCACCAGGGAGGCTACGAGCAGTACTTC. This gives the protein CASHQGGYEQYF.